The clone carrying this T cell receptor (beta chain) occurred a few times. This specimen belongs to a study of T cells after yellow fever vaccination. This CDR3 is built from 18 residues. Germline CDR1 is LGHDT and CDR2 is YNNKEL (reference sequence). Trimming cost V 5 bases and J 0 bases, with 19 bases left between them. TCRdb itself ran the 5' RACE reads through MiXCR, one entry per CDR3 protein. This table has roughly 170,000 distinct CDR3 sequences, roughly 6.4% appearing once. Sequencing used CD4+ T cells sorted from PBMCs, obtained on the day of the first yellow fever vaccination. The source is a man aged 18 to 30 who received the YFV17D yellow fever vaccine. This chain connects TRBV3-1 to TRBJ2-2; D unresolved. This chain's CDR3 is CASSATGPGTTNTGELFF. The CDR3 DNA sequence: TGTGCCAGCAGCGCGACTGGCCCAGGAACTACGAACACCGGGGAGCTGTTTTTT.